This T cell receptor beta chain was profiled in a study of blood T cell repertoires in COVID-19. Study information: In each case, the material was cDNA or gDNA derived from T cells, B-cell-depleted T cells, or PBMCs.

Germline trimming cut 4 bases from V and 0 bases from J; bases unmatched to any gene: 8. Per germline, CDR1 LGHDT and CDR2 YNNKEL (reference sequence). This CDR3 comprises 16 residues. It was during active infection that Seattle patients were enrolled and then longitudinally followed. Per the study methods: Estimates of nucleated cell counts were drawn from the amplification of reference gene primers. Assay used: immunoSEQ multiplex PCR; TCRdb lists only in-frame clones, some missing. V, J and clone size derive from that table, while D and trimming were established from the DNA sequence. The sample has some 270,000 clones; about 83% are singletons.

This receptor was identified in a woman older than 75 with COVID-19, enrolled during active disease. The source material was peripheral blood. The gene calls are TRBV3-1 (or the pseudogene TRBV3-2) and TRBJ1-2; 7 positions agree with TRBD1. The CDR3 here is CASSLYGTVANYGYTF. The CDR3 nucleotides read TGTGCCAGCAGCCTTTATGGGACAGTTGCTAACTATGGCTACACCTTC.